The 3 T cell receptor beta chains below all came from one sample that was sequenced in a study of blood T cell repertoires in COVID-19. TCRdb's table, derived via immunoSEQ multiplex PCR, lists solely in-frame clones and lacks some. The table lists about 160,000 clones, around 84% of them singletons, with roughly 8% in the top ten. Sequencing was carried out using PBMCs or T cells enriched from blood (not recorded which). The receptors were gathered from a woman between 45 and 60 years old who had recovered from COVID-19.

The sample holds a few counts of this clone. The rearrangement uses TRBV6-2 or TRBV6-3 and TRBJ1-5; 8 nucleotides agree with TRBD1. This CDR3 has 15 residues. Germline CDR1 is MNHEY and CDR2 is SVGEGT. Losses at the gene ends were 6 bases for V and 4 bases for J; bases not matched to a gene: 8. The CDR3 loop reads CASSEGQVLNQPQHF. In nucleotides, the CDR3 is TGTGCCAGCAGCGAGGGACAGGTACTTAATCAGCCCCAGCATTTT.

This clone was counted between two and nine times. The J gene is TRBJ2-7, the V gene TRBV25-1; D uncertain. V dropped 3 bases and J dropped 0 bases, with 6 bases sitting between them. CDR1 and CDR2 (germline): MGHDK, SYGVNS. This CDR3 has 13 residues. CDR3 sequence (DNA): TGTGCCAGCAGTGACCCCTTCTCCTACGAGCAGTACTTC. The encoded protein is CASSDPFSYEQYF.

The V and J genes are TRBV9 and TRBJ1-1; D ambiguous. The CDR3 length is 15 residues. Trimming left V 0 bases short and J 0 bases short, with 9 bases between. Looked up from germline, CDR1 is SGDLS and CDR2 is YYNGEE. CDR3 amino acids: CASSVGPRMNTEAFF. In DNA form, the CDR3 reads TGTGCCAGCAGCGTAGGGCCGAGGATGAACACTGAAGCTTTCTTT.